The rows below give T cell receptor beta chains drawn from one sample of a study of blood T cell repertoires in COVID-19. TCRdb's copy holds only in-frame clones and misses some; the assay was immunoSEQ multiplex PCR. The data show some 230,000 clones, 82% seen once. The material sequenced was peripheral blood. The receptors shown here come from a woman of 80 years or more with COVID-19, enrolled during active disease. Each CDR3 is given with its conserved first and last residue. D genes are given only for firm matches. Some rows have no size entry. The others give once, few or many, or a class for an expanded clone.

v_call	clone_size	d_call	j_call	cdr3_aa	cdr3_nt
TRBV5-1	NA	TRBD1	TRBJ2-4	CASSAGDRGIAKNIQYF	TGCGCCAGCAGCGCCGGGGACAGGGGAATAGCCAAAAACATTCAGTACTTC
TRBV5-1	NA	TRBD2	TRBJ2-5	CASSVSTSGGAKETQYF	TGCGCCAGCAGCGTATCGACTAGCGGGGGGGCCAAAGAGACCCAGTACTTC
TRBV2	NA	NA	TRBJ1-3	CASSDPSGGNTIYF	TGTGCCAGCAGTGATCCGAGCGGGGGAAACACCATATATTTT
TRBV18	NA	TRBD1	TRBJ1-2	CASSPYNDRATYGYTF	TGTGCCAGCTCACCCTATAACGACAGGGCCACCTATGGCTACACCTTC
TRBV7-9	once	NA	TRBJ2-5	CASSLPGASGRETQYF	TGTGCCAGCAGCTTACCGGGAGCGTCGGGTCGGGAGACCCAGTACTTC
TRBV14	NA	TRBD1	TRBJ2-7	CASSHGQGYEQYF	TGTGCCAGCAGCCATGGACAGGGCTACGAGCAGTACTTC
TRBV11-2	NA	TRBD2	TRBJ2-5	CASSPKEGTSGGHQETQYF	TGTGCCAGCAGCCCCAAGGAGGGGACTAGCGGGGGGCACCAAGAGACCCAGTACTTC
TRBV3-1/TRBV3-2	NA	TRBD1	TRBJ1-2	CASSQWGDRNYGYTF	TGTGCCAGCAGCCAATGGGGGGACAGGAACTATGGCTACACCTTC
TRBV9	NA	NA	TRBJ1-2	CASSPGQSKGYTF	TGTGCCAGCAGCCCAGGACAGTCTAAGGGCTACACCTTC
TRBV4-1	NA	NA	TRBJ1-4	CASSQDAGESVYGNEKLFF	TGCGCCAGCAGCCAAGACGCAGGGGAATCGGTGTATGGTAATGAAAAACTGTTTTTT
TRBV27	NA	NA	TRBJ1-1	CASIESGRKNTEAFF	TGTGCCAGCATTGAGAGTGGCAGGAAGAACACTGAAGCTTTCTTT
TRBV2	NA	TRBD1	TRBJ2-3	CASKIQGSTDTQYF	TGTGCCAGCAAAATACAGGGGAGCACAGATACGCAGTATTTT
TRBV7-9	NA	NA	TRBJ1-2	CASSLTGVNYGYTF	TGTGCCAGCAGCTTAACCGGGGTTAACTATGGCTACACCTTC
TRBV4-2	NA	NA	TRBJ1-2	CASSQEGVWGYTF	TGTGCCAGCAGCCAAGAGGGAGTTTGGGGCTACACCTTC
TRBV19	NA	TRBD1	TRBJ1-5	CASSVGQGVRNQPQHF	TGTGCCAGTAGTGTAGGACAGGGGGTACGCAATCAGCCCCAGCATTTT
TRBV4-1	NA	TRBD1	TRBJ2-1	CASSLFGQGIYNEQFF	TGCGCCAGCAGCTTATTTGGACAGGGGATCTACAATGAGCAGTTCTTC
TRBV5-4	few	NA	TRBJ2-2	CASGRIGAEATGELFF	TGTGCCAGCGGTAGAATAGGGGCGGAAGCCACCGGGGAGCTGTTTTTT
TRBV4-1	NA	NA	TRBJ1-5	CASSQDLWGGEQPQHF	TGCGCCAGCAGCCAAGACCTCTGGGGGGGGGAACAGCCCCAGCATTTT
TRBV4-2	NA	TRBD2	TRBJ2-3	CASSQEVTGGTDTQYF	TGTGCCAGCAGCCAAGAGGTTACGGGAGGGACAGATACGCAGTATTTT
TRBV11-2	NA	NA	TRBJ2-7	CASSRDAESLYEQYF	TGTGCCAGCAGCCGCGACGCGGAGTCTCTCTACGAGCAGTACTTC
TRBV6-6	NA	TRBD1	TRBJ2-2	CASRPGQGDTGELFF	TGTGCCAGCAGACCCGGACAGGGAGACACCGGGGAGCTGTTTTTT
TRBV7-2	NA	NA	TRBJ1-4	CASSPGAGLGTEKLFF	TGTGCCAGCAGCCCAGGGGCGGGTTTGGGAACCGAAAAACTGTTTTTT
TRBV10-3	few	TRBD1	TRBJ1-1	CAIRATGDTEAFF	TGTGCCATCAGGGCGACAGGGGACACTGAAGCTTTCTTT
TRBV12-3/TRBV12-4	NA	TRBD2	TRBJ2-7	CASTMGGPEQYF	TGTGCCAGTACAATGGGAGGGCCCGAGCAGTACTTC
TRBV4-2	NA	NA	TRBJ2-7	CASSRPIQDTRDEQYF	TGTGCCAGCAGCCGGCCTATACAGGACACCAGGGACGAGCAGTACTTC
TRBV5-6	NA	TRBD1	TRBJ2-5	CASSLGAGQGKTQYF	TGTGCCAGCAGCTTGGGGGCCGGACAGGGAAAGACCCAGTACTTC
TRBV29-1	once	TRBD1	TRBJ1-1	CSVEPTGTGNAEAFF	TGCAGCGTTGAACCGACCGGGACAGGCAATGCTGAAGCTTTCTTT